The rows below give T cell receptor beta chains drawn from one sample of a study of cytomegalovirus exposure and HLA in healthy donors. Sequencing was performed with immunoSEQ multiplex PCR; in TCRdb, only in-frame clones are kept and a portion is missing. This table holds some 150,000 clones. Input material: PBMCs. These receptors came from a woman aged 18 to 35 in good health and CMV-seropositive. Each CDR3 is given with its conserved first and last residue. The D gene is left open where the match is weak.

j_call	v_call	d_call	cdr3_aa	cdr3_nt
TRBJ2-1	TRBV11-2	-	CASSSSGGGSPYNEQFF	-
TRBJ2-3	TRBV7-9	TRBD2	CASSPGLAGVDTQYF	TGTGCCAGCAGCCCCGGACTAGCGGGAGTGGATACGCAGTATTTT
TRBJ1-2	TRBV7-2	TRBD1	CASSPDRVLYTF	TGTGCCAGCAGCCCCGACAGGGTATTGTACACCTTC
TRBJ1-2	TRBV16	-	CASSLGTAGGYTF	TGTGCCAGCAGCCTCGGGACGGCGGGGGGCTACACCTTC
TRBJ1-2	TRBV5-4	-	CASSLAGGRGGYTF	TGTGCCAGCAGCTTGGCGGGGGGGCGCGGAGGCTACACCTTC
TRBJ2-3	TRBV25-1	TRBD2	CASSEQRTSGGSTDTQYF	TGTGCCAGCAGTGAACAGAGGACTAGCGGGGGCAGCACAGATACGCAGTATTTT
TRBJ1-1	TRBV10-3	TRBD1	CAISGTTGGTEAFF	TGTGCCATCAGTGGAACGACAGGGGGCACTGAAGCTTTCTTT
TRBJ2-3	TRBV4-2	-	CASSQELVADTQYF	TGTGCCAGCAGCCAAGAACTAGTGGCAGATACGCAGTATTTT
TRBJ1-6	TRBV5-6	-	CASSLTGQSPLHF	TGTGCCAGCAGCTTGACAGGGCAGTCACCCCTCCACTTT
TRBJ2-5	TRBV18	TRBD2	CASSQGLAGETQYF	TGTGCCAGCTCACAGGGACTAGCGGGAGAGACCCAGTACTTC
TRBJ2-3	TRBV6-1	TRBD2	CASSLAGFTDTQYF	TGTGCCAGCAGCCTAGCGGGGTTCACAGATACGCAGTATTTT
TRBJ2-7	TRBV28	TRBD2	CASITLAGMSYEQYF	TGTGCCAGCATTACCCTAGCGGGAATGTCCTACGAGCAGTACTTC
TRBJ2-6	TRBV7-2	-	CASSNRYSGANVLTF	TGTGCCAGCAGCAACAGATACTCTGGGGCCAACGTCCTGACTTTC
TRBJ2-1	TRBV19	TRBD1	CASSTDRGPYNEQFF	TGTGCCAGTAGTACCGACAGGGGGCCCTACAATGAGCAGTTCTTC
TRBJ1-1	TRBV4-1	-	CASSQGRGLSTEAFF	TGCGCCAGCAGCCAAGGGCGGGGACTTAGCACTGAAGCTTTCTTT